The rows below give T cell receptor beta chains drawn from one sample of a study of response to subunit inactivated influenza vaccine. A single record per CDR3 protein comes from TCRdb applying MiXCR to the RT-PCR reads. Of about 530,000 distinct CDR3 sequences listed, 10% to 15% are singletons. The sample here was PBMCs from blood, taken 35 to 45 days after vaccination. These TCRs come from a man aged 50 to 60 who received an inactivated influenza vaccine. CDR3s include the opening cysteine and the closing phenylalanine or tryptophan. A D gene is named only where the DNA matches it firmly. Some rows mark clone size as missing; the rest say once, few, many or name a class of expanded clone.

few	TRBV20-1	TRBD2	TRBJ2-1	CSARGPGLVSEQFF	TGCAGTGCTAGAGGCCCGGGACTAGTCAGTGAGCAGTTCTTC
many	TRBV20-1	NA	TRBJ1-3	CSVGSGNTIYF	TGCAGTGTGGGGTCTGGAAACACCATATATTTT
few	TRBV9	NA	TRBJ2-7	CASSVEAHYEQYF	TGTGCCAGCAGCGTCGAAGCCCACTACGAGCAGTACTTC
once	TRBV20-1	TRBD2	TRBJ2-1	CSATLAGAFSYNEQFF	TGCAGTGCTACCCTAGCGGGGGCCTTCTCCTACAATGAGCAGTTCTTC
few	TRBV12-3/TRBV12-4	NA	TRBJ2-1	CASSFAWGEQFF	TGTGCCAGCAGTTTCGCCTGGGGTGAGCAGTTCTTC
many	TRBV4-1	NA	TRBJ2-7	CASSQAGMRQLSYEQYF	TGCGCCAGCAGCCAAGCGGGCATGCGTCAACTCTCCTACGAGCAGTACTTC
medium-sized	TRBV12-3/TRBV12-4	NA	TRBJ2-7	CASSLAAMEGEQYF	TGTGCCAGCAGTTTGGCGGCTATGGAGGGGGAGCAGTACTTC
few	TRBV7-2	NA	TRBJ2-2	CASSLVLGGTGELFF	TGTGCCAGCAGCTTAGTACTAGGTGGTACCGGGGAGCTGTTTTTT
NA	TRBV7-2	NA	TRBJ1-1	CASSPGGFMNTEAFF	TGTGCCAGCAGCCCGGGGGGTTTCATGAACACTGAAGCTTTCTTT
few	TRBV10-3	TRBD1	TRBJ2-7	CAIRTGHEQYF	TGTGCCATCAGGACAGGGCACGAGCAGTACTTC
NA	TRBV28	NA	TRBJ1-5	CASSLNRPYNQPQHF	TGTGCCAGCAGTTTAAACAGACCTTACAATCAGCCCCAGCATTTT
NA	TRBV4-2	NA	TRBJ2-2	CASSQVGPTTGELFF	TGTGCCAGCAGCCAAGTGGGACCCACCACCGGGGAGCTGTTTTTT
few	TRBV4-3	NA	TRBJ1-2	CASSQDPTPGGYTF	TGCGCCAGCAGCCAAGATCCCACTCCGGGCGGCTACACCTTC
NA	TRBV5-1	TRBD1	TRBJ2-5	CASSDRVLETQYF	TGCGCCAGCAGCGACAGGGTTTTAGAGACCCAGTACTTC
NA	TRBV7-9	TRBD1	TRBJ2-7	CASSLQSGGYEQYF	TGTGCCAGCAGCTTACAGTCAGGGGGCTACGAGCAGTACTTC
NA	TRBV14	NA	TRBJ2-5	CASSQYLKETQYF	TGTGCCAGCAGCCAATATTTAAAAGAGACCCAGTACTTC